This T cell receptor beta chain was captured by sequencing in a study of blood T cell repertoires in COVID-19 (dated by TCRdb to the early 2020s). For the study in its entirety: Samples from collaborators originated in the United States, Italy and Spain and spanned both the acute and convalescent phases of COVID-19. Samples were obtained from the ongoing ImmuneRACE study (first 160 participants) and from 1,254 subjects provided by 6 global collaborators. Sample metadata almost always included a de-identified subject ID, COVID-19 status, age in years and sex. Where available, HLA class I and class II types were obtained from metadata supplied by the sample provider rather than from assay-based typing. The prospective study material was composed of cDNA or gDNA derived from T cells, B-cell-depleted T cells, or PBMCs. The repertoires were made available in a free public database intended to serve as a resource for research on the immune response to SARS-CoV-2. Subjects who had been exposed to COVID-19, were actively infected with it, or had recovered from it provided the deeply sampled blood TCRbeta repertoires that made up the dataset.

The germline V gene encodes CDR1 MGHDK and CDR2 SYGVNS. There are 15 amino acids in the CDR3, from cysteine to phenylalanine inclusive. The CDR3 DNA has 45 bases and is translated from base 1. V was cut back by 3 bases and J by 3 bases, leaving a gap of 15 bases between them. In the case of this clone: The clone's antigen remains unknown. One base away there is no much larger clone; base qualities are not given.

TCRbeta CDR3 regions were amplified from genomic DNA using the immunoSEQ Assay, a bias-controlled multiplex PCR. Concerning the study's data processing: The number of nucleated cells in each sample was estimated from the amplification of reference gene primers within the assay. To quantify the absolute abundance of each unique TCRbeta CDR3 rearrangement, sequence reads were collapsed and filtered. For each sample, productive Simpson clonality was calculated as the square root of Simpson's diversity index over productive rearrangements. TCRdb provides this immuneACCESS table in a form limited to in-frame rearrangements. Some clones are lacking; in checked studies, under half of them reflect an unresolved V gene, and why the rest are absent is not known. That table supplies the V and J calls and clone size; D and trimming were determined from the DNA. The table for this sample lists about 200,000 clones; 86% of them were counted only once. The ten largest clones represent roughly 2% of the sample.

Collaborating institutions collected whole blood in K2EDTA tubes following their own protocols. Collaborator samples were shipped for TCRbeta analysis as frozen whole blood, isolated PBMCs, or DNA extracted from either sample type. What the research found in general, with its limitations: The quantity of clinical and demographic metadata differed by source and by participant and was supplied without curation.

Sequencing input: peripheral blood. The TCR sequence derives from a woman in her 50s with acute or convalescent COVID-19. Recombination connected TRBV25-1 to TRBJ2-7, and the D gene may be TRBD2, 6 bases matching. In nucleotide form, the sequence is TGTGCCAGCAGTGATCAGGGACTGGGAATCTACGAGCAGTACTTC. It encodes CASSDQGLGIYEQYF.